A single T cell receptor beta chain is shown here with its context. This clone appeared a single time. This receptor's antigen is unknown. Base qualities are not recorded, but no much larger clone differs from it by a single base. Compared with germline, V lacks 7 bases and J lacks 8 bases; bases without a gene match: 15. From the cysteine up to the phenylalanine, the CDR3 has a length of 16 residues. Solely the CDR3 DNA is kept, with 48 bases framed from the first base. For CDR1 and CDR2, the germline V gene (reference sequence) lists LNHDA and SQIVND. This specimen comes from a study of blood T cell repertoires in COVID-19 (TCRdb year 2020). Study-wide context: The collaborator samples originated in the United States, Italy and Spain and spanned the acute and convalescent phases of COVID-19. The prospective study material was composed of cDNA or gDNA derived from T cells, B-cell-depleted T cells, or PBMCs. Subjects who had been exposed to COVID-19, were actively infected with it, or had recovered from it provided the deeply sampled blood TCRbeta repertoires that made up the dataset. A freely available public database, intended as a resource for researchers studying the immune response to SARS-CoV-2, is where the repertoires were released. Samples came from the ongoing ImmuneRACE study (first 160 participants) plus 1,254 subjects from 6 global collaborators. Nearly every sample came with metadata listing a de-identified subject ID, COVID-19 status, age in years and sex. Where available, HLA class I and class II types were taken from metadata supplied by the sample provider and were not determined by assay-based typing.

General conclusions and limits of the study: Clinical and demographic metadata were provided uncurated, with the amount varying by source and participant.

One collaborating source in Seattle enrolled patients during active infection and followed them longitudinally through the course of disease. The collaborating institutions used their own protocols to collect whole blood in K2EDTA tubes. For TCRbeta analysis, collaborator samples were shipped as frozen whole blood, as isolated PBMCs, or as DNA extracted from either sample type. TCRbeta CDR3 regions were amplified from genomic DNA by means of the immunoSEQ Assay, a bias-controlled multiplex PCR. In the source study's methods: Nucleated cell counts per sample were estimated from amplification of reference gene primers within the assay. To quantify the absolute abundance of each unique TCRbeta CDR3 rearrangement, sequence reads were collapsed and filtered. For each sample, productive Simpson clonality was calculated as the square root of Simpson's diversity index across productive rearrangements. TCRdb took over this immuneACCESS table, retaining in-frame rearrangements with V and J assigned. Such tables are incomplete; in checked studies, under half of the missing clones stem from an unresolved V gene, and the remainder is unexplained. V and J calls plus clone size are reproduced from that table; the DNA served to infer D and trimming. The sample table records more than 80,000 clones; 80% to 95% of these occur just once. 6.5% to 8% of the sample rests with the top ten.

The receptor comes from a man between 18 and 35 years old with COVID-19, enrolled during active disease. The sequence is built from TRBV19 and TRBJ2-1, with TRBD1 matching 9 junction bases. The sample consisted of peripheral blood. CDR3 protein: CASTVTGTGWAHEQFF. The DNA reads as follows: TGTGCCAGTACAGTAACCGGGACAGGGTGGGCCCATGAGCAGTTCTTC.